This T cell receptor beta chain was profiled in a study of OX40 agonist ivuxolimab in advanced cancers. V dropped 3 bases and J dropped 0 bases, with 6 bases sitting between them. This CDR3 has 13 residues. Germline V gene lookup returns CDR1 WNHNN and CDR2 SYGVQD (reference sequence). Of note for this clone: Its cognate antigen is unknown.

Points from the study as a whole: In the expanded peripheral T cells, antigen specificity was never determined.

Sequencing used immunoSEQ multiplex PCR; TCRdb keeps in-frame clones, though not all of them. This table has about 38,000 clones, around 92% appearing once. Sequenced here: CD4+ or CD8+ T cells sorted from blood, sampled in a trial of the OX40 agonist ivuxolimab. The sequence was obtained from an adult with an advanced solid tumor such as melanoma, head and neck, liver or kidney cancer. V gene TRBV10-1 combines with J gene TRBJ2-7; no clear D gene. The CDR3 DNA follows: TGCGCCAGCAGTGAAGGGCCCTCCTACGAGCAGTACTTC. It codes for CASSEGPSYEQYF.